These 16 T cell receptor beta chains were all obtained from the same sample, sequenced in a study of vaccination and CD4 T cells after COVID-19. Sequencing of DNA taken from cultured CD4+ T cells relied on the Oncomine TCR Beta short-read assay. TCRdb fed the PCR reads into MiXCR, producing one record per CDR3 protein. The sample consists of 7,000 or so distinct CDR3 sequences, 74% of them appearing once. No cognate antigen is known for these TCRs. Treatment noted: roughly ten-day PBMC culture with coronavirus spike peptide pools or control peptides (ViraFEST assay). Material: CD4+ T cells from blood, cultured in vitro. These receptors were collected from a human donor who had recovered from COVID-19.

This chain uses TRBV7-2 with TRBJ1-3, with TRBD1 as a possible D gene (6 bases). The CDR3 extends over 16 amino acids. Trimming cost V 2 bases and J 4 bases, with 15 bases left between them. Germline CDR1 reads SGHTA; CDR2 reads FQGNSA. The CDR3 here is CASSLRSAGAGNTIYF. DNA of the CDR3: TGTGCCAGCAGCTTAAGGTCGGCAGGGGCCGGAAACACCATATATTTT.

CDR3 residues: CASSLQGRLLQPQHF. The CDR3 DNA sequence: TGTGCCAGCAGTTTACAGGGGAGACTCCTTCAGCCCCAGCATTTT. This sequence joins TRBV27 and TRBJ1-5; tentative D call: TRBD1 (6 bases). The V end lost 2 bases, the J end lost 6 bases, and 14 bases lay between the germline ends. The CDR3 spans 15 residues. From germline, CDR1 is MNHEY and CDR2 SMNVEV (reference sequence).

CDR3 nucleotide sequence: TGTGCCAGCAGCTTGGCCGGGACAGCCTATGGCTACACCTTC. Its protein product is CASSLAGTAYGYTF. The rearrangement joins TRBV7-2 to TRBJ1-2; 7 nucleotides match TRBD1. The CDR3 is 14 residues long. V dropped 3 bases and J dropped 4; count of bases not matched to a gene: 5. Germline V gene sequence: CDR1 SGHTA, CDR2 FQGNSA.

The V gene is TRBV20-1, the J gene TRBJ1-1, with no clear D. Germline lookup yields CDR1 DFQATT and CDR2 SNEGSKA (reference sequence). Trimming stripped 3 bases from V and 0 bases from J, with 5 bases between. The CDR3 extends over 12 amino acids. In DNA form, the CDR3 reads TGCAGTGCTAGCCCGGTGAACACTGAAGCTTTCTTT. This encodes CSASPVNTEAFF.

The chain has TRBV12-3 or TRBV12-4 and TRBJ1-5; 8 bases match TRBD1. This CDR3 has 15 residues. The ends lost 6 bases at V and 2 bases at J; junction bases unmatched: 6. CDR3 sequence reads: CASSPKGQGNQPQHF. CDR3 in DNA: TGTGCCAGCAGCCCGAAGGGACAGGGCAATCAGCCCCAGCATTTT.

The sample holds one count of this clonotype. The chain is built from TRBV6-1 and TRBJ1-2; 7 bases match TRBD1. In germline, CDR1 is MNHNS, CDR2 SASEGT. There are 15 residues in the CDR3. Germline trimming cut 5 bases from V and 4 bases from J; bases unmatched to any gene: 10. CDR3 in amino acids: CASSNSNRGPYGYTF. CDR3 nucleotides: TGTGCCAGCAGTAATTCCAACAGGGGACCCTATGGCTACACCTTC.

The V call is TRBV2, the J call TRBJ2-7; 7 nucleotides agree with TRBD1. The junction had 3 bases not matched to a gene; V was cut back by 6 bases and J by 4 bases. There are 12 residues in the CDR3. CDR1 and CDR2 (germline): SNHLY, FYNNEI. CDR3 coding DNA: TGTGCCAGCAGCAGACAGGGTTACGAGCAGTACTTC. Its translation is CASSRQGYEQYF.

In its sample, this clonotype was seen once. The chain carries TRBV20-1 and TRBJ1-1, with 7 bases matching TRBD1. V shed 0 bases, J shed 1 base, and the junction held 8 bases outside the gene matches. Germline assignment: CDR1 DFQATT and CDR2 SNEGSKA (reference sequence). The CDR3 length is 16 residues. The CDR3 reads CSARDIKWTGNTEAFF. As DNA, the CDR3 is TGCAGTGCTAGAGACATTAAGTGGACAGGGAACACTGAAGCTTTCTTT.

This clonotype was observed a single time. The V and J genes are TRBV27 and TRBJ1-6; tentatively, D is TRBD1 (5 bases). Germline-derived CDR1 and CDR2 are MNHEY and SMNVEV (reference sequence). The CDR3 loop spans 14 amino acids. The V end lost 5 bases, the J end lost 3 bases, and 8 bases lay between the germline ends. CDR3 loop: CASSPRDYNSPLHF. Written as DNA, the CDR3 is TGTGCCAGCAGTCCCAGGGACTATAATTCACCCCTCCACTTT.

The chain is built from TRBV19 and TRBJ2-1; tentative D call: TRBD1 (6 bases). CDR3 length: 15 residues. CDR1 is LNHDA, CDR2 SQIVND, per germline (reference sequence). Trimming removed 6 bases at V and 6 bases at J, with 18 bases between. The chain's CDR3 is CASRETGPKGNEQFF. The CDR3 coding sequence is TGTGCCAGTAGGGAGACAGGCCCCAAGGGCAATGAGCAGTTCTTC.

CDR3 sequence (DNA): TGCAGTGCTAGGGGGGACAGATATTCACCCCTCCACTTT. Translating gives CSARGDRYSPLHF. The rearrangement links TRBV20-1 to TRBJ1-6; 7 bases align to TRBD1. Germline-derived CDR1 and CDR2 are DFQATT and SNEGSKA (reference sequence). This CDR3 region has 13 residues. J lost 8 bases, V lost 3 bases, and 4 bases had no gene match.

This chain uses TRBV12-3 or TRBV12-4 with TRBJ1-1; D ambiguous. The CDR3 spans 14 residues. V was clipped by 6 bases and J by 5 bases, with 16 bases between them. Here the CDR3 DNA reads TGTGCCAGCAGCATCGGTGACGGGCAGACTGAAGCTTTCTTT. Its translation is CASSIGDGQTEAFF.

CDR3 bases: TGTGCCTGGAGTCCATACAGGGCCTATGGCTACACCTTC. Translated: CAWSPYRAYGYTF. This rearrangement joins TRBV30 to TRBJ1-2; possible D gene TRBD1, 6 bases. V was pared by 2 bases and J by 4 bases, with 11 bases between. Germline CDR1 reads GTSNPN; CDR2 reads SVGIG (reference sequence). This CDR3 region has 13 residues.

CDR3: CASKYSGGLTGELFF. The CDR3 region has the DNA TGTGCCAGCAAATATAGCGGGGGGCTCACCGGGGAGCTGTTTTTT. This chain connects TRBV11-3 to TRBJ2-2, with 10 bases lining up with TRBD2. This CDR3 has 15 amino acids. V was pared by 7 bases and J by 4 bases, with 6 bases of the junction left unmatched. Germline V gene lookup returns CDR1 SGHNT and CDR2 YENEEA.

The rearrangement links TRBV6-1 to TRBJ1-1; the match to TRBD1 covers 7 bases. Germline-derived CDR1 and CDR2 are MNHNS and SASEGT. Unmatched junction bases numbered 13, after V lost 5 bases and J lost 4 bases. The CDR3 has 16 residues. CDR3 protein: CASSPLTGTDFTEAFF. CDR3 sequence (DNA): TGTGCCAGCAGTCCTCTAACCGGGACAGATTTCACTGAAGCTTTCTTT.

The genes are TRBV7-2 and TRBJ1-2; D is ambiguous. The CDR3 extends over 13 amino acids. Germline V gives CDR1 SGHTA, CDR2 FQGNSA. Trimming left V 0 bases short and J 2 bases short, with 4 bases between. CDR3 bases: TGTGCCAGCAGCTTAGCCACCAACTATGGCTACACCTTC. Its protein product is CASSLATNYGYTF.